This T cell receptor (beta chain) comes out of a study of circulating CD8 cells and anti-PD-1 response in melanoma. TCR libraries were prepared from roughly 14 ng of total RNA with the QIAseq Immune Repertoire TCR panel. A single record per CDR3 protein comes from TCRdb applying MiXCR to the reads. The sample consists of roughly 1,100 distinct CDR3 sequences, around 6.1% of them appearing once. This clonotype appeared once. From live CD3+CD8+TCRalphabeta+ cells, four PD-1 and/or TIGIT subsets were sorted. The V and J ends lost 4 bases and 7 bases, in that order; junction bases with no gene match: 9. The CDR3 spans 15 residues. Germline V gene data show CDR1 as MDHEN and CDR2 as SYDVKM.

This TCR was sampled from a human donor with melanoma. The specimen comprised CD8+ T cells from PBMCs, sampled at baseline or after one month of anti-PD-1 therapy (not recorded which). The chain has TRBV28 and TRBJ2-1, with 8 bases that match TRBD1. CDR3 residues: CASSSRTGISNEQFF. The CDR3 DNA reads as TGTGCCAGCAGTTCCAGGACAGGGATTAGTAATGAGCAGTTCTTC.